The 6 T cell receptor beta chains given below trace back to one sample, sequenced in a study of blood T cell repertoires in COVID-19. The table came from immunoSEQ multiplex PCR; TCRdb's copy has only in-frame clones and leaves some out. There are 250,000 to 300,000 clones in the sample; 85% to 90% occur only once, and 1.9% lies in the top ten. What was sequenced was PBMCs or T cells enriched from blood (not recorded which). The receptors were gathered from a woman aged 60-75 years who had recovered from COVID-19.

The chain is built from TRBV28 and TRBJ1-6; 8 bases line up with TRBD1. CDR3 size: 14 residues. From germline, CDR1 is MDHEN and CDR2 SYDVKM. V was pared by 7 bases and J by 7 bases, with 6 bases of the junction left unmatched. The CDR3 region is CASIDGQGNSPLHF. In nucleotides, the CDR3 is TGTGCCAGCATTGATGGACAGGGAAATTCACCCCTCCACTTT.

The chain combines TRBV6-5 with TRBJ1-1; tentative D call: TRBD1 (6 bases). This CDR3 region has 13 residues. Per germline, CDR1 MNHEY and CDR2 SVGAGI. Trimming cost V 6 bases and J 4 bases, with 12 bases left between them. CDR3 DNA: TGTGCCAGCAGCACACAGGGTTTCACTGAAGCTTTCTTT. Protein: CASSTQGFTEAFF.

The chain joins TRBV6-4 to TRBJ1-2, with 7 positions matching TRBD1. The junction had 9 bases not matched to a gene; V was cut back by 5 bases and J by 3 bases. The CDR3 contains 15 residues. Germline loops: CDR1 MRHNA, CDR2 SNTAGT. This CDR3 is CASSLEGTGDYGYTF. CDR3 DNA sequence: TGTGCCAGCAGTCTCGAGGGTACAGGGGACTATGGCTACACCTTC.

The gene calls are TRBV16 and TRBJ1-3, with 9 bases that match TRBD1. V dropped 2 bases and J dropped 0; count of bases not matched to a gene: 8. This CDR3 comprises 18 residues. Germline lookup yields CDR1 KGHSY and CDR2 FQNENV. CDR3 region: CASSQVWGQGVSGNTIYF. In DNA form, the CDR3 reads TGTGCCAGCAGCCAAGTGTGGGGACAGGGCGTCTCTGGAAACACCATATATTTT.

This clone appeared a single time. The genes are TRBV10-1 and TRBJ2-3; 8 positions agree with TRBD1. This CDR3 is built from 14 residues. In germline, CDR1 is WNHNN, CDR2 SYGVQD (reference sequence). Trimming removed 5 bases from V and 1 base from J; junction bases left unmatched: 2. As DNA, the CDR3 is TGCGCCAGCAGTCCGGGACAGGGCACAGATACGCAGTATTTT. The encoded protein is CASSPGQGTDTQYF.

The J gene is TRBJ1-5, the V gene TRBV5-1; D is unresolved. Trimming shortened V by 0 bases and J by 6 bases, and 16 bases separated the two germline ends. Germline assignment: CDR1 SGHRS and CDR2 YFSETQ. The CDR3 loop spans 16 amino acids. The CDR3 here is CASSLGPMALVQPQHF. The CDR3 DNA reads as TGCGCCAGCAGCTTGGGACCCATGGCACTAGTTCAGCCCCAGCATTTT.